The 27 T cell receptor beta chains reported below all come from one sample, sequenced in a study of beta chain features in type 1 diabetes. For these receptors, no antigen is known. Whole-study findings and limits: All four CD4+ subsets of Type 1 diabetes patients contained TCRB CDR3s that were moderately but significantly shorter.

Expressed TCRB transcripts were sequenced, since all the RNA that had been isolated was reverse transcribed. Here immunoSEQ multiplex PCR was the method, and the copy in TCRdb shows in-frame clones only, minus some. The data show fewer than 350,000 clones, 15% seen once. Sequences were obtained from naive CD4+ T cells from blood. The origin of the receptors is a man aged 18-30 years with type 1 diabetes.

This clone has just a few counts. The chain links TRBV5-1 to TRBJ2-7; TRBD1 aligns across 9 bases. The length of the CDR3 is 15 residues. Germline CDR1 and CDR2: SGHRS and YFSETQ. Germline trimming cut 4 bases from V and 3 bases from J; bases unmatched to any gene: 8. The CDR3: CASSPGTGWIYEQYF. The DNA of the CDR3 is TGCGCCAGCAGCCCAGGGACAGGGTGGATCTACGAGCAGTACTTC.

The chain is built from TRBV30 and TRBJ1-1; D not certain. The CDR3 extends over 13 amino acids. V lost 2 bases, J lost 0 bases, and 7 bases lay in between. Looked up from germline, CDR1 is GTSNPN and CDR2 is SVGIG (reference sequence). Written as DNA, the CDR3 is TGTGCCTGGAGTTTGGAGGTGAACACTGAAGCTTTCTTT. It specifies CAWSLEVNTEAFF.

The V gene is TRBV19, the J gene TRBJ2-1; 7 nucleotides agree with TRBD1. The J segment lost 3 bases and the V segment lost 7 bases, leaving 6 bases of the junction unmatched. The CDR3 totals 14 residues. Germline V gene lookup returns CDR1 LNHDA and CDR2 SQIVND (reference sequence). Written as DNA, the CDR3 is TGTGCCAGTACCATCGGGACAGACTACAATGAGCAGTTCTTC. Residues: CASTIGTDYNEQFF.

This chain uses TRBV29-1 with TRBJ2-7; D may be TRBD2 (6 bases). Trimming pared 4 bases from V and 3 bases from J, leaving 19 bases between. Germline CDR1 is SQVTM and CDR2 is ANQGSEA. This CDR3 spans 15 amino acids. For the CDR3, the DNA is TGCAGCGTTGTTAAACAGACCGGGGGACTCTACGAGCAGTACTTC. It specifies CSVVKQTGGLYEQYF.

This clone was detected a few times. This rearrangement joins TRBV2 to TRBJ2-7; 9 bases map to TRBD2. This CDR3 has 16 amino acids. Germline V gene lookup returns CDR1 SNHLY and CDR2 FYNNEI. J lost 2 bases, V lost 5 bases, and 10 bases had no gene match. CDR3 amino acids: CASSSLAGLATYEQYF. The CDR3 region has the DNA TGTGCCAGCAGTTCCCTAGCGGGGTTGGCAACCTACGAGCAGTACTTC.

This clone came up a few times. V usage is TRBV4-2 and J usage is TRBJ2-1; D ambiguous. There are 13 residues in the CDR3. V lost 1 base and J 9 bases, leaving 10 bases between the germline ends. Germline CDR1 is LGHNA and CDR2 is YNFKEQ. The CDR3 coding sequence is TGTGCCAGCAGCCAAGTAGCTGACGGTGAGCAGTTCTTC. Translated, it gives CASSQVADGEQFF.

The DNA for the CDR3 is TGTGCCAGCAGCCTGACTAGGGCCTACGAGCAGTACTTC. This translates into CASSLTRAYEQYF. The chain uses TRBV7-2 and TRBJ2-7; possibly TRBD2 for D (6 bases). Trimming stripped 5 bases from V and 2 bases from J, with 10 bases between. The CDR3 length is 13 residues. CDR1 and CDR2 (germline): SGHTA, FQGNSA.

The J gene is TRBJ1-1, the V gene TRBV28; 8 nucleotides line up with TRBD1. Germline trimming cut 7 bases from V and 6 bases from J; bases unmatched to any gene: 7. This CDR3 contains 13 residues. Germline CDR1 is MDHEN and CDR2 is SYDVKM. CDR3 amino acids: CASTWTGPSEAFF. In DNA form, the CDR3 reads TGTGCCAGCACCTGGACAGGGCCATCTGAAGCTTTCTTT. Supplemented by reference TRBV28 and TRBJ1-1, the full variable domain reads DVKVTQSSRYLVKRTGEKVFLECVQDMDHENMFWYRQDPGLGLRLIYFSYDVKMKEKGDIPEGYSVSREKKERFSLILESASTNQTSMYLCASTWTGPSEAFFGQGTRLTVV.

This chain links TRBV2 with TRBJ1-6; D is undetermined. The CDR3 is made up of 12 amino acids. V was pared by 1 base and J by 13 bases, with 8 bases between. The V gene's germline CDR1 is SNHLY and CDR2 FYNNEI. The CDR3 DNA reads TGTGCCAGCAGTGAAGACATCGGGCCCCTCCACTTT. Its protein is CASSEDIGPLHF. Drawing the rest from reference TRBV2 and TRBJ1-6, the complete variable domain is EPEVTQTPSHQVTQMGQEVILRCVPISNHLYFYWYRQILGQKVEFLVSFYNNEISEKSEIFDDQFSVERPDGSNFTLKIRSTKLEDSAMYFCASSEDIGPLHFGNGTRLTVT.

This clone has just a few counts. The chain links TRBV7-2 to TRBJ2-7; 9 bases agree with TRBD1. Germline CDR1 and CDR2: SGHTA and FQGNSA. This CDR3 spans 15 amino acids. After removal of 1 base from V and 2 bases from J, the junction contained 3 bases not matched to a gene. CDR3 sequence: CASSLVGTGTYEQYF. The CDR3 bases are TGTGCCAGCAGCTTAGTGGGGACAGGGACCTACGAGCAGTACTTC.

This clone appeared a few times. The V and J genes are TRBV2 and TRBJ2-7; 10 nucleotides match TRBD1. V shed 11 bases and J 3 bases; nucleotides not matched to a gene: 13. The CDR3 loop spans 15 amino acids. Germline V gene lookup returns CDR1 SNHLY and CDR2 FYNNEI. In DNA, the CDR3 is TGTGCCGGAAAGACAGGGGGCAAAATCGGCTACGAGCAGTACTTC. Its protein is CAGKTGGKIGYEQYF.

The CDR3 is CASSGANYGYTF. As DNA, the CDR3 is TGTGCCAGCAGCGGGGCAAACTATGGCTACACCTTC. This chain connects TRBV9 to TRBJ1-2; D gene ambiguous. The CDR3 contains 12 residues. Deletions cut 3 bases from V and 2 bases from J, with 5 bases between. The germline gives CDR1 SGDLS, CDR2 YYNGEE. Together with reference TRBV9 and TRBJ1-2, the CDR3 gives the full variable domain: DSGVTQTPKHLITATGQRVTLRCSPRSGDLSVYWYQQSLDQGLQFLIQYYNGEERAKGNILERFSAQQFPDLHSELNLSSLELGDSALYFCASSGANYGYTFGSGTRLTVV.

This chain uses TRBV30 with TRBJ1-2; 9 bases align to TRBD1. CDR3 size: 17 residues. Germline V CDR1 and CDR2: GTSNPN, SVGIG (reference sequence). Trimming took 3 bases from V and 5 from J; bases not matched to a gene: 16. DNA for the CDR3: TGTGCCTGGAGGTTGCCGTACCGGGACAGGGCCTTATATGGCTACACCTTC. Translating it yields CAWRLPYRDRALYGYTF.

This chain uses TRBV28 with TRBJ2-3; D not resolved. Deletions cut 8 bases from V and 2 bases from J, with 8 bases between. There are 12 residues in the CDR3. Germline-derived CDR1 and CDR2 are MDHEN and SYDVKM. CDR3 nucleotide sequence: TGTGCCAGCGCGGCGGTCACAGATACGCAGTATTTT. Translated: CASAAVTDTQYF. The whole variable domain, filled in from reference TRBV28 and TRBJ2-3, reads DVKVTQSSRYLVKRTGEKVFLECVQDMDHENMFWYRQDPGLGLRLIYFSYDVKMKEKGDIPEGYSVSREKKERFSLILESASTNQTSMYLCASAAVTDTQYFGPGTRLTVL.

This clone has a handful of counts. The CDR3 DNA sequence: TGCGCCAGCAGCCAAGCCAGTCACAGGGGCGCTTATAATTCACCCCTCCACTTT. Translation gives CASSQASHRGAYNSPLHF. This chain connects TRBV4-3 to TRBJ1-6, with 7 bases fitting TRBD1. Germline V gene sequence: CDR1 LGHNA, CDR2 YSLEER. The CDR3 is 18 residues long. V gave up 1 base and J gave up 4 bases; unmatched junction bases: 10.

This clone has just a few counts. V is TRBV7-2 and J is TRBJ2-5; D is perhaps TRBD1 (6 bases). Trimming removed 5 bases at V and 4 bases at J, with 11 bases between. Per the germline V gene, CDR1 is SGHTA and CDR2 is FQGNSA. The CDR3 has 13 residues. Here the CDR3 reads CASSSRGVETQYF. In DNA, the CDR3 is TGTGCCAGCAGCAGCAGGGGCGTAGAGACCCAGTACTTC.

The chain couples TRBV28 to TRBJ1-2; no definite D call. V lost 10 bases to trimming and J lost 2 bases, with 14 bases between them. This CDR3 has 13 amino acids. CDR1 and CDR2 from the germline V gene are MDHEN and SYDVKM. The CDR3 DNA reads TGTGCCATCCTATCTAGGATCAACTATGGCTACACCTTC. It translates to CAILSRINYGYTF.

V gene TRBV7-2 combines with J gene TRBJ2-7; perhaps TRBD1 as D (6 bases). The germline V and J ends were trimmed by 4 bases and 5 bases, with 9 bases remaining between them. In germline, CDR1 is SGHTA, CDR2 FQGNSA. CDR3 length equals 12 residues. Here the CDR3 DNA reads TGTGCCAGCAGCTCACAGGGTCACGAGCAGTACTTC. Translating it yields CASSSQGHEQYF.

This clone appeared a few times. The chain employs TRBV6-5 and TRBJ2-1, with D perhaps matching TRBD1 (5 bases). This CDR3 has 16 amino acids. Germline lookup yields CDR1 MNHEY and CDR2 SVGAGI. The V and J ends lost 4 bases and 5 bases respectively, with 18 bases between them. The CDR3, as DNA: TGTGCCAGCAGTTTAGGGGTGTCAAGGTGGGACAATGAGCAGTTCTTC. It yields the protein CASSLGVSRWDNEQFF.

This rearrangement joins TRBV7-8 to TRBJ2-5, with D possibly TRBD2 on 5 matching bases. This CDR3 is 14 amino acids long. With 2 bases removed from V and 5 bases from J, the gap between germline ends came to 12 bases. CDR1 and CDR2 from the germline V gene are SGHVS and FQNEAQ. CDR3: CASSLTGIGETQYF. In nucleotides, the CDR3 is TGTGCCAGCAGCTTAACGGGGATAGGGGAGACCCAGTACTTC.

The V gene is TRBV28, the J gene TRBJ1-1, with TRBD1 identical over 7 bases. Germline V gives CDR1 MDHEN, CDR2 SYDVKM. Losses at the gene ends were 6 bases for V and 9 bases for J; bases not matched to a gene: 7. The CDR3 has 12 amino acids. In DNA form, the CDR3 reads TGTGCCAGCAGCACACCGGGACAGCAAGCTTTCTTT. Protein product: CASSTPGQQAFF.

V is TRBV5-1 and J is TRBJ2-7; D possibly corresponds to TRBD1 (5 bases). Trimming took 0 bases from V and 3 from J, leaving 13 bases between them. CDR1 is SGHRS, CDR2 YFSETQ, per germline. The CDR3 length is 15 residues. The CDR3 protein is CASSLEGAFSYEQYF. The CDR3 coding sequence is TGCGCCAGCAGCTTGGAAGGGGCATTTAGCTACGAGCAGTACTTC.

CDR3 sequence (DNA): TGTGCCTGGGGGGCGGGAGGTGCCGGGGAGCTGTTTTTT. Translated, it gives CAWGAGGAGELFF. V is TRBV30 and J is TRBJ2-2, with 8 nucleotides matching TRBD2. The CDR3 is 13 amino acids. CDR1 and CDR2 (germline): GTSNPN, SVGIG (reference sequence). V was pared by 5 bases and J by 6 bases, with 5 bases of the junction left unmatched. The full variable domain, its missing parts supplied by reference TRBV30 and TRBJ2-2, is SQTIHQWPATLVQPVGSPLSLECTVEGTSNPNLYWYRQAAGRGLQLLFYSVGIGQISSEVPQNLSASRPQDRQFILSSKKLLLSDSGFYLCAWGAGGAGELFFGEGSRLTVL.

This clone was observed a few times. The genes are TRBV6-6 and TRBJ2-7, with D possibly TRBD1 on 6 matching bases. In germline, CDR1 is MNHNY, CDR2 SVGAGI (reference sequence). Trimming left V 4 bases short and J 4 bases short, with 14 bases between. The CDR3 has 14 residues. CDR3 protein: CASSSPGQSYEQYF. DNA for the CDR3: TGTGCCAGCAGTTCCCCAGGACAGTCATACGAGCAGTACTTC.

This clone came up a few times. The chain recombines TRBV6-5 with TRBJ2-7, with D possibly matching TRBD1 (6 bases). V lost 0 bases to trimming and J lost 3 bases, with 12 bases between them. This CDR3 comprises 15 residues. CDR1 and CDR2 (germline): MNHEY, SVGAGI. Written as DNA, the CDR3 is TGTGCCAGCAGTTACTCGATACAGGGCCTCTACGAGCAGTACTTC. Its protein product is CASSYSIQGLYEQYF.

This clone was picked up a small number of times. The identical CDR3 is also encoded by other nucleotide sequences in the sample. V gene TRBV9 combines with J gene TRBJ2-1; 11 nucleotides align to TRBD2. Germline values: CDR1 SGDLS, CDR2 YYNGEE. This CDR3 comprises 15 residues. V was clipped by 0 bases and J by 7 bases; unmatched bases: 3. Here the CDR3 reads CASSVGASGGNEQFF. The CDR3 nucleotides are TGTGCCAGCAGCGTAGGGGCTAGCGGGGGGAATGAGCAGTTCTTC.

Only a few counts were recorded for this clone. This chain connects TRBV10-3 to TRBJ2-1, with TRBD2 identical over 10 bases. CDR1 is ENHRY, CDR2 SYGVKD, per germline. The ends lost 7 bases at V and 5 bases at J; junction bases unmatched: 5. The CDR3 spans 14 residues. The CDR3: CAINPSGRDNEQFF. Here the CDR3 DNA reads TGTGCCATCAATCCTAGCGGGAGAGACAATGAGCAGTTCTTC.